This TCR beta chain was documented in a study of early T cells in non-severe SARS-CoV-2 infection. Study-wide background: RNA in bulk from unsorted whole blood was sequenced, and chains were unpaired.

CDR3 length: 14 residues. Germline V gene lookup returns CDR1 LNHDA and CDR2 SQIVND (reference sequence). V was pared by 7 bases and J by 4 bases, with 7 bases of the junction left unmatched. This clonotype was counted at least ten times. No antigen is known for it. Whole-study findings and limits: VDJdb matching favored anti-spike CD8 responses, missing private and CD4 specificities.

Unique molecular identifiers were affixed to single, distinct cDNA molecules. TCRdb ran MiXCR on the 5' RACE reads and lists one entry per CDR3 protein. The repertoire consists of 70,000 or so distinct CDR3 sequences, with around an eighth occurring once and the leading ten covering roughly 1.3%. This sequence was found in an adult who was a healthcare worker with PCR-confirmed SARS-CoV-2 infection or an uninfected control (not recorded which). Sequencing was done on a sample of whole blood. J is TRBJ2-1 and V is TRBV19; TRBD2 agrees at 7 bases. CDR3 coding DNA: TGTGCCAGTAAAAGGGGACTACGGTACAATGAGCAGTTCTTC. Translated: CASKRGLRYNEQFF.